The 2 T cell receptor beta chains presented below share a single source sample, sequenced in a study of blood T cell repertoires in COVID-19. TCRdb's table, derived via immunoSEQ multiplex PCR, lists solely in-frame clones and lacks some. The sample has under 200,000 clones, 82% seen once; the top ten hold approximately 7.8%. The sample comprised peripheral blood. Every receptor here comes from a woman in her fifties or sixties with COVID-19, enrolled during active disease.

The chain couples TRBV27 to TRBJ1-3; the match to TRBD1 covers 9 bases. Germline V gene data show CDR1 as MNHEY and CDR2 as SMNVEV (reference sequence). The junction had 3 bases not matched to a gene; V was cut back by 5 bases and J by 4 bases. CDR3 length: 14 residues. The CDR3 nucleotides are TGTGCCAGCAGTCACGGGACAGGGGGAAACACCATATATTTT. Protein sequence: CASSHGTGGNTIYF.

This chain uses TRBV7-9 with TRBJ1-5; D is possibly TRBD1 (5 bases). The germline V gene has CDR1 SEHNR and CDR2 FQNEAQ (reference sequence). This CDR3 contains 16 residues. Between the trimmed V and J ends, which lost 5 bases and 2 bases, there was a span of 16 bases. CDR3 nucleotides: TGTGCCAGCAGCGGAGACAGATCTGTGGGCAATCAGCCCCAGCATTTT. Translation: CASSGDRSVGNQPQHF.